One sample yielded the 19 T cell receptor beta chains listed below, sequenced in a study of PD-1 blockade in classical Hodgkin lymphoma. Documented time point: cycle 4 day 1 (C4D1), after five to seven weeks of nivolumab. Relapse was seen in all patients after autologous stem cell transplantation, and brentuximab vedotin exposure was variable. It was by magnetic negative selection that CD4+ T cells were purified from thawed PBMCs. Profiling relied on immunoSEQ multiplex PCR, and the TCRdb table lists in-frame clones only, not all of them. Of tens of thousands of clones listed, roughly 80% are singletons. Sequencing was performed on CD4+ T cells from blood, taken before the fourth cycle of nivolumab. Every receptor here comes from a human donor with classical Hodgkin lymphoma.

This sequence joins TRBV5-1 and TRBJ1-1; no clear D gene. The CDR3 has 14 amino acids. Trimming removed 0 bases from V and 4 bases from J, with 10 bases in between. The germline gives CDR1 SGHRS, CDR2 YFSETQ. CDR3 amino acids: CASSLAVESTEAFF. The CDR3 DNA reads as TGCGCCAGCAGCTTGGCAGTTGAAAGCACTGAAGCTTTCTTT.

The chain carries TRBV5-1 and TRBJ2-1; no clear D gene. The CDR3 covers 14 residues. V was trimmed by 4 bases and J by 5 bases, leaving 13 bases between them. Germline V gene data show CDR1 as SGHRS and CDR2 as YFSETQ. In DNA, the CDR3 is TGCGCCAGCAGCGATGGGTCCTTAAACAATGAGCAGTTCTTC. It is translated as CASSDGSLNNEQFF.

V gene TRBV28 combines with J gene TRBJ1-6; 7 nucleotides align to TRBD1. This CDR3 contains 14 residues. Per germline, CDR1 MDHEN and CDR2 SYDVKM. Germline trimming cut 6 bases from V and 6 bases from J; bases unmatched to any gene: 5. CDR3 sequence (DNA): TGTGCCAGCAGGGGAGGGGGCGGTAATTCACCCCTCCACTTT. Translating it yields CASRGGGGNSPLHF.

The chain combines TRBV25-1 with TRBJ1-2; D ambiguous. Germline CDR1 reads MGHDK; CDR2 reads SYGVNS. V was cut by 1 base and J by 5 bases, with 20 bases left in between. The CDR3 spans 17 residues. CDR3 loop: CASSESPQDRYNYGYTF. CDR3 DNA: TGTGCCAGCAGTGAATCCCCCCAAGACCGTTATAATTATGGCTACACCTTC.

The chain employs TRBV5-1 and TRBJ1-1, with TRBD1 matching 8 bases. With 4 bases clipped from V and 1 base from J, the junction kept 3 bases outside the gene matches. The CDR3 consists of 14 residues. Per the germline V gene, CDR1 is SGHRS and CDR2 is YFSETQ. CDR3 in amino acids: CASSGQGGNTEAFF. The CDR3 DNA follows: TGCGCCAGCAGCGGACAGGGCGGGAACACTGAAGCTTTCTTT. The full variable domain, in which reference TRBV5-1 and TRBJ1-1 provide the parts outside the CDR3, is KAGVTQTPRYLIKTRGQQVTLSCSPISGHRSVSWYQQTPGQGLQFLFEYFSETQRNKGNFPGRFSGRQFSNSRSEMNVSTLELGDSALYLCASSGQGGNTEAFFGQGTRLTVV.

The chain joins TRBV5-1 to TRBJ2-3, with 10 bases matching TRBD1. Germline V gives CDR1 SGHRS, CDR2 YFSETQ. CDR3 length: 15 amino acids. Trimming removed 5 bases from V and 1 base from J; junction bases left unmatched: 4. The DNA for the CDR3 is TGCGCCAGCAGTGTTGGACAGGGGGGCACAGATACGCAGTATTTT. Translated, it gives CASSVGQGGTDTQYF.

The V and J genes are TRBV5-1 and TRBJ2-3, with 12 bases matching TRBD2. The CDR3 has 16 residues. V shed 4 bases, J shed 5 bases, and the junction held 8 bases outside the gene matches. The germline V gene has CDR1 SGHRS and CDR2 YFSETQ. CDR3 residues: CASSLGLLAGGDTQYF. The CDR3 DNA is TGCGCCAGCAGCCTGGGATTACTAGCGGGGGGAGATACGCAGTATTTT.

This clone was detected a few times. The gene calls are TRBV5-1 and TRBJ1-1; no clear D. The CDR3 contains 14 residues. The V end lost 1 base, the J end lost 1 base, and 8 bases lay between the germline ends. Germline V CDR1 and CDR2: SGHRS, YFSETQ. The CDR3 reads CASSLLAGNTEAFF. The CDR3 DNA follows: TGCGCCAGCAGCTTGTTGGCCGGGAACACTGAAGCTTTCTTT.

This clone was detected only a few times. This chain uses TRBV5-1 with TRBJ1-4; 11 bases are shared with TRBD1. CDR1 and CDR2 (germline): SGHRS, YFSETQ. There are 15 residues in the CDR3. After removal of 4 bases from V and 5 bases from J, the junction contained 4 bases not matched to a gene. CDR3 sequence (DNA): TGCGCCAGCAGCGGGACAGGGGGGAGGAATGAAAAACTGTTTTTT. Amino acid sequence: CASSGTGGRNEKLFF.

The rearrangement joins TRBV5-1 to TRBJ2-1; D perhaps matches TRBD2 (5 bases). This CDR3 spans 13 amino acids. The V gene lost 0 bases and the J gene lost 8 bases, with 9 bases spanning the gap. Germline loops: CDR1 SGHRS, CDR2 YFSETQ. The CDR3 is CASSLVASYEQFF. As DNA, the CDR3 is TGCGCCAGCAGCTTGGTTGCTAGCTATGAGCAGTTCTTC. The full variable domain, rest sourced from reference TRBV5-1 and TRBJ2-1, is KAGVTQTPRYLIKTRGQQVTLSCSPISGHRSVSWYQQTPGQGLQFLFEYFSETQRNKGNFPGRFSGRQFSNSRSEMNVSTLELGDSALYLCASSLVASYEQFFGPGTRLTVL.

The gene calls are TRBV29-1 and TRBJ1-1; unclear D gene. CDR1 and CDR2 from the germline V gene are SQVTM and ANQGSEA. V was cut by 5 bases and J by 1 base, with 11 bases left in between. The CDR3 extends over 13 amino acids. In DNA form, the CDR3 reads TGCAGCGTTTGCAGAAAGCAGAACACTGAAGCTTTCTTT. Encoded protein: CSVCRKQNTEAFF.

The count of this clone is one. J is TRBJ1-6 and V is TRBV19; D gene uncertain. Trimming cost V 3 bases and J 8 bases, with 11 bases left between them. This CDR3 spans 14 amino acids. Germline V gene sequence: CDR1 LNHDA, CDR2 SQIVND (reference sequence). This CDR3 is CASSIWSQDSPLHF. In nucleotides, the CDR3 is TGTGCCAGTAGTATTTGGAGTCAAGATTCACCCCTCCACTTT.

The chain uses TRBV5-1 and TRBJ2-7; 9 positions match TRBD1. CDR1 and CDR2 from the germline V gene are SGHRS and YFSETQ. Unmatched junction bases numbered 6, after V lost 4 bases and J lost 1 base. The CDR3 covers 15 residues. CDR3 loop: CASSGGTGRSYEQYF. The CDR3 nucleotides read TGCGCCAGCAGCGGCGGGACAGGGAGGTCCTACGAGCAGTACTTC.

V gene TRBV30 combines with J gene TRBJ1-3; D uncertain. The germline CDR1 and CDR2 sequences are GTSNPN and SVGIG (reference sequence). The CDR3 loop spans 14 amino acids. In DNA, the CDR3 is TGTGCTCATGGAGGCCCTTCCTCTGTGGACACCATATATTTT. This codes for CAHGGPSSVDTIYF.

V and J are TRBV5-1 and TRBJ2-3; TRBD2 matches 9 bases. The germline gives CDR1 SGHRS, CDR2 YFSETQ. This CDR3 comprises 15 residues. Trimming removed 6 bases from V and 4 bases from J; junction bases left unmatched: 9. The CDR3 reads CASTAGRGGADTQYF. The CDR3 DNA is TGCGCCAGCACGGCGGGGCGGGGGGGCGCAGATACGCAGTATTTT.

This clone appeared a few times. V usage is TRBV30 and J usage is TRBJ1-6; D gene uncertain. V was trimmed by 3 bases and J by 7 bases, leaving 10 bases between them. This CDR3 is built from 13 residues. The V gene's germline CDR1 is GTSNPN and CDR2 SVGIG (reference sequence). The CDR3, as DNA: TGTGCCTGGAGGGACGAGGAGAATTCACCCCTCCACTTT. This translates into CAWRDEENSPLHF.

This chain links TRBV5-1 with TRBJ2-3; D unclear. Trimming stripped 0 bases from V and 2 bases from J, with 4 bases between. This CDR3 region has 13 residues. Germline V gene lookup returns CDR1 SGHRS and CDR2 YFSETQ. CDR3 sequence reads: CASSLGATDTQYF. DNA of the CDR3: TGCGCCAGCAGCTTGGGGGCCACAGATACGCAGTATTTT.

The chain joins TRBV5-1 to TRBJ2-7; D possibly corresponds to TRBD2 (6 bases). With 0 bases removed from V and 0 bases from J, the gap between germline ends came to 13 bases. The germline gives CDR1 SGHRS, CDR2 YFSETQ. The CDR3 totals 16 residues. CDR3 sequence reads: CASSLVGGVGSYEQYF. CDR3 in DNA: TGCGCCAGCAGCTTGGTGGGCGGGGTCGGCTCCTACGAGCAGTACTTC.

V usage is TRBV7-6 and J usage is TRBJ2-7; TRBD1 is a possible D gene (6 bases). The CDR3 extends over 15 amino acids. Trimming shortened V by 1 base and J by 3 bases, and 13 bases separated the two germline ends. The V gene's germline CDR1 is SGHVS and CDR2 FNYEAQ. CDR3 region: CASSLEQGIGYEQYF. DNA for the CDR3: TGTGCCAGCAGCTTAGAGCAGGGGATTGGCTACGAGCAGTACTTC.